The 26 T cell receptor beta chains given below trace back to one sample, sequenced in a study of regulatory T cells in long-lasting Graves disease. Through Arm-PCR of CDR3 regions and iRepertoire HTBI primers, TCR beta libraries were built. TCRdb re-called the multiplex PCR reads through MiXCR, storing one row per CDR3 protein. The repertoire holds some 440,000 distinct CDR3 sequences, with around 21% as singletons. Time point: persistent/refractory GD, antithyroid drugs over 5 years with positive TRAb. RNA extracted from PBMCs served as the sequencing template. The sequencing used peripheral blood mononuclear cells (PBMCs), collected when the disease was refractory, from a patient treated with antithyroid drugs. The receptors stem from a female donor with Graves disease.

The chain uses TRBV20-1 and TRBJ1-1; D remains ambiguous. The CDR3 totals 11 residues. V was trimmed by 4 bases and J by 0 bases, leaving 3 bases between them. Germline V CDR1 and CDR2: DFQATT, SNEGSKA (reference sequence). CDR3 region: CSANMNTEAFF. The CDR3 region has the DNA TGCAGTGCTAACATGAACACTGAAGCTTTCTTT.

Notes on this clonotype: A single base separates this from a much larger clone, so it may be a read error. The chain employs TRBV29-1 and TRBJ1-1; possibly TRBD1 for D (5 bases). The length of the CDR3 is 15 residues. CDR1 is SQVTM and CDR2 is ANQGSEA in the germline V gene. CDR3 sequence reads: CSVDRAAMVNIEAFF. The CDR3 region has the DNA TGCAGCGTTGACAGGGCCGCGATGGTGAACATTGAAGCTTTCTTT.

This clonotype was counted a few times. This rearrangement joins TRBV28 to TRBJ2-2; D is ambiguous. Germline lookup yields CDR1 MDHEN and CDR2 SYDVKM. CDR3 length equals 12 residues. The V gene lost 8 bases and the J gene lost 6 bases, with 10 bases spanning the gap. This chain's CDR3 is CASHSLPGELFF. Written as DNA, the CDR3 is TGTGCCAGCCATAGCCTTCCCGGGGAGCTGTTTTTT.

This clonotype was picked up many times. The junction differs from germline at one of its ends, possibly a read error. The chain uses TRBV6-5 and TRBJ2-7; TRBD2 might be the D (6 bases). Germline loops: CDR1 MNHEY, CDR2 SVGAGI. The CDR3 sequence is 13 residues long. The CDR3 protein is CASNYGGAYEQYF. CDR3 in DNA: TGTGCCAGCAATTACGGAGGGGCCTACGAGCAGTACTTC.

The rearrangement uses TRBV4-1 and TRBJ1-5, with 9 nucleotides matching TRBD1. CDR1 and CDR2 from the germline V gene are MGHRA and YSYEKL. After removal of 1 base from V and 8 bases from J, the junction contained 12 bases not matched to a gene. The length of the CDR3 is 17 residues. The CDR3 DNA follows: TGCGCCAGCAGCCAAGGGACAGGGGTGGCCCCCTCAGAGCCCCAGCATTTT. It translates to CASSQGTGVAPSEPQHF.

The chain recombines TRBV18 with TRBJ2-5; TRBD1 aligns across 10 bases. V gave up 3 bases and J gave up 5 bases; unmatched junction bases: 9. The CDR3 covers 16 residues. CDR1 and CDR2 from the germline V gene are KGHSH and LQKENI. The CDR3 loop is CASSPIGTGETETQYF. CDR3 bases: TGTGCCAGCTCACCTATTGGGACAGGGGAGACGGAGACCCAGTACTTC.

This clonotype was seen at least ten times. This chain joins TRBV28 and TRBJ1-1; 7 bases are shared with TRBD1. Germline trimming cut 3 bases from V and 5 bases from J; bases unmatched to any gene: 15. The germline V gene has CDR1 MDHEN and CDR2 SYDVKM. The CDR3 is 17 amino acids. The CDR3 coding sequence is TGTGCCAGCAGTTTGAACCCTTTACAGGGGCGAGGAACTGAAGCTTTCTTT. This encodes CASSLNPLQGRGTEAFF.

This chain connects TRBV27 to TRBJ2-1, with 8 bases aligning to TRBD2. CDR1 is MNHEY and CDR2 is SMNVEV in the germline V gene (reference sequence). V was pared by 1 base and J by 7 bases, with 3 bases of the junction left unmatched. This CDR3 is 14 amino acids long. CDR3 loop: CASSLYTSGNEQFF. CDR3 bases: TGTGCCAGCAGTTTATATACTAGCGGAAATGAGCAGTTCTTC.

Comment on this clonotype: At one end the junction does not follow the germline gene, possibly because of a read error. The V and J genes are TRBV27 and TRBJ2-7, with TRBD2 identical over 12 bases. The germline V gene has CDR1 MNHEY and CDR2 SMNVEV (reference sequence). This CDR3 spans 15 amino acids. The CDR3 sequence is CANSKTSGSSYEQYF. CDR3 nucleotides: TGTGCCAACAGTAAGACTAGCGGGAGCTCCTACGAGCAGTACTTC.

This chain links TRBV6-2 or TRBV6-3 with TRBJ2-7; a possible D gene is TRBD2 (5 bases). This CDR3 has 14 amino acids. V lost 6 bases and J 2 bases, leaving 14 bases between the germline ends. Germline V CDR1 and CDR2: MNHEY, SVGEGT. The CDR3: CASRDGGGPYEQYF. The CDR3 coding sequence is TGTGCCAGCAGGGACGGAGGAGGTCCCTACGAGCAGTACTTC.

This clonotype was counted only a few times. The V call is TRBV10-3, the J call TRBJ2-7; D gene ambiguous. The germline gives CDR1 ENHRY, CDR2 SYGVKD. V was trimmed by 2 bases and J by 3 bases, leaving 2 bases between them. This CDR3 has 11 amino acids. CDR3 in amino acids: CAISEIYEQYF. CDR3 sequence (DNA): TGTGCCATCAGTGAGATCTACGAGCAGTACTTC.

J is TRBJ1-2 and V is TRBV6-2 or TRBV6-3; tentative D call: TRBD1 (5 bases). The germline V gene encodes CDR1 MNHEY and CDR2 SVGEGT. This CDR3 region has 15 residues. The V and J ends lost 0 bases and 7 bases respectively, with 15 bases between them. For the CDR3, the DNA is TGTGCCAGCAGTTACTCGTCGGAGGGGCGCCTTGGCTACACCTTC. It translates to CASSYSSEGRLGYTF.

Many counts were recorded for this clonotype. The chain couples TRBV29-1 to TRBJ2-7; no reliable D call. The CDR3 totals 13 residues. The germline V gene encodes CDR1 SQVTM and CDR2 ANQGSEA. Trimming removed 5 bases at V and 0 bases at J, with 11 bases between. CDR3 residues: CSVRRVDSYEQYF. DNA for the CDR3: TGCAGCGTTCGAAGAGTAGACTCCTACGAGCAGTACTTC.

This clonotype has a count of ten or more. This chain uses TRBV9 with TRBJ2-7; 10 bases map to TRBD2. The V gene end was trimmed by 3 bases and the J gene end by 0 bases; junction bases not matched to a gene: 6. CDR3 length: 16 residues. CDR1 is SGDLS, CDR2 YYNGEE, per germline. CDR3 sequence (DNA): TGTGCCAGCAGCGAGGGACTAGCGAGCCACTCCTACGAGCAGTACTTC. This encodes CASSEGLASHSYEQYF. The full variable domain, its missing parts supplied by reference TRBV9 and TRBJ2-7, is DSGVTQTPKHLITATGQRVTLRCSPRSGDLSVYWYQQSLDQGLQFLIQYYNGEERAKGNILERFSAQQFPDLHSELNLSSLELGDSALYFCASSEGLASHSYEQYFGPGTRLTVT.

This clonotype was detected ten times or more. The CDR3, as DNA: TGTGCCAGCAGACCCCTGCAGGGGAAATATGGCTACACCTTC. Its protein product is CASRPLQGKYGYTF. J is TRBJ1-2 and V is TRBV27, with TRBD1 as a possible D gene (6 bases). CDR1 is MNHEY, CDR2 SMNVEV, per germline (reference sequence). V shed 6 bases and J shed 5 bases, with 16 bases lying between them. The CDR3 is 14 residues long.

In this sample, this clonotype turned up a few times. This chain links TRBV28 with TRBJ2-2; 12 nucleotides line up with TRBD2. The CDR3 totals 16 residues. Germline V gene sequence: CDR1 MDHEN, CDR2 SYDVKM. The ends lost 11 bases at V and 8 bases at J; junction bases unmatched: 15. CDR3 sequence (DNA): TGTGCCGCGGGACTAGCGGGCCCAGGAGCTGCGGGGGAGCTGTTTTTT. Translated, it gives CAAGLAGPGAAGELFF.

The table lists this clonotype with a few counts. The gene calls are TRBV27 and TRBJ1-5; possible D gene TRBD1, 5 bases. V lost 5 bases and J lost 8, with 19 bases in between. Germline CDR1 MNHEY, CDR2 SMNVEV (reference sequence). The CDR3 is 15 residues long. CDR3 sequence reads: CASSTGASSSEPQHF. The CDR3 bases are TGTGCCAGCAGTACCGGGGCCAGTTCTTCAGAGCCCCAGCATTTT.

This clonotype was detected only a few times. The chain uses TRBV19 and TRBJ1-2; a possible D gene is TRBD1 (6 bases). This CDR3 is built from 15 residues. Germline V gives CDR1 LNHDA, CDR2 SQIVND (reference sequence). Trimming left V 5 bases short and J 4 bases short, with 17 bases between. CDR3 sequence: CASSAVPGGGYGYTF. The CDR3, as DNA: TGTGCCAGTAGTGCCGTCCCGGGGGGCGGCTATGGCTACACCTTC. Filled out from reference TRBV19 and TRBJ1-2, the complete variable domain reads DGGITQSPKYLFRKEGQNVTLSCEQNLNHDAMYWYRQDPGQGLRLIYYSQIVNDFQKGDIAEGYSVSREKKESFPLTVTSAQKNPTAFYLCASSAVPGGGYGYTFGSGTRLTVV.

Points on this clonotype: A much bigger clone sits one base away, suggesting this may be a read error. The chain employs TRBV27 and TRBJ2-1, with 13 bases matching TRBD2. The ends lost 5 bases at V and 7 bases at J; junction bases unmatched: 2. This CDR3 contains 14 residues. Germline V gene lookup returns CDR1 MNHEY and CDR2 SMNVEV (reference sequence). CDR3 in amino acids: CASSQLAGGNEQFF. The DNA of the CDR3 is TGTGCCAGCAGTCAACTAGCGGGAGGGAATGAGCAGTTCTTC.

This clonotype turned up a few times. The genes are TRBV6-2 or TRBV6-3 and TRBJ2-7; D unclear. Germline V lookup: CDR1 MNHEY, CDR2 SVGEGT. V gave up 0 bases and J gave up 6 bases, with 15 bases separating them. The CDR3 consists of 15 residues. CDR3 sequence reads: CASSYSGFTVGEQYF. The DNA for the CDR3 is TGTGCCAGCAGTTACTCGGGGTTTACGGTGGGCGAGCAGTACTTC.

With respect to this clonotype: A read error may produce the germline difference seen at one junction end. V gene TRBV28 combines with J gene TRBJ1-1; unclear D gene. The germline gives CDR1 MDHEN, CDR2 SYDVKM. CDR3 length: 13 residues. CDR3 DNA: TGTGCCAGCGCAGACGGTACGAACACTGAAGCCTTCTTT. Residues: CASADGTNTEAFF.

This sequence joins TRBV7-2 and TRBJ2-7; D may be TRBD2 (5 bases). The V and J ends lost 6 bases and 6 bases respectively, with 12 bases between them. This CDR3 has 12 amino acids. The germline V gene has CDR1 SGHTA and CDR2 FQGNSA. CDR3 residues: CASSSEGCEQYF. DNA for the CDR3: TGTGCCAGCAGTAGTGAGGGATGCGAGCAGTACTTC. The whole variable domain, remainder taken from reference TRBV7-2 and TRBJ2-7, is GAGVSQSPSNKVTEKGKDVELRCDPISGHTALYWYRQSLGQGLEFLIYFQGNSAPDKSGLPSDRFSAERTGGSVSTLTIQRTQQEDSAVYLCASSSEGCEQYFGPGTRLTVT.

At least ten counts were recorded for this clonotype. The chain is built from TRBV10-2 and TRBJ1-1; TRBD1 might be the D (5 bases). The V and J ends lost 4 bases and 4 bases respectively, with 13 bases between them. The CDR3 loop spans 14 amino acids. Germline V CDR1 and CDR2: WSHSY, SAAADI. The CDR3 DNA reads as TGCGCCAGCAGTGGGAGGGGCCAAGGCACTGAAGCTTTCTTT. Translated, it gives CASSGRGQGTEAFF.

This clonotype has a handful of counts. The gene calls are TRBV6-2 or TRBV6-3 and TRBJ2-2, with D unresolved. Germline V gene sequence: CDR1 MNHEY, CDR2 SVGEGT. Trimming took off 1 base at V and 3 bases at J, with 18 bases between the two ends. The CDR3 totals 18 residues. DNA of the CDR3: TGTGCCAGCAGTTACTTGGAGACTGCCATGCATGACACCGGGGAGCTGTTTTTT. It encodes CASSYLETAMHDTGELFF.

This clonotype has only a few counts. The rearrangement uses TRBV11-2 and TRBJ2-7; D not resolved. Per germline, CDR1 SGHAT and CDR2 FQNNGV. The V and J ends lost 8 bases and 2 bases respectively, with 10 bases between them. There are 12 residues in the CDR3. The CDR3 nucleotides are TGTGCCAGCGACCCCAGACCCTACGAGCAGTACTTC. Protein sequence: CASDPRPYEQYF.

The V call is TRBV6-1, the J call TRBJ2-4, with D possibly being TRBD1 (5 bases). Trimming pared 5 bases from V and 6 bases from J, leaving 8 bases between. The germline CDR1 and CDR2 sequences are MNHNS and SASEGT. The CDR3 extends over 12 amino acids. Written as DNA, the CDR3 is TGTGCCAGCAGTCCCGACAGAAACATTCAGTACTTC. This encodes CASSPDRNIQYF.